This TCR beta chain emerged from a study of CD8 T cells in Susac syndrome. Random hexamers were used to reverse transcribe an amount of roughly 0.45 to 1 ug RNA. TCRdb processed the immunoSEQ multiplex PCR reads anew with MiXCR; each CDR3 protein has one entry. This table has more than 200,000 distinct CDR3 sequences, just under 95% appearing once. CDR1 and CDR2 from the germline V gene are MNHEY and SMNVEV (reference sequence). Between the trimmed V and J ends, which lost 3 bases and 3 bases, there was a span of 8 bases. The CDR3 is 14 residues long. The source material was CD4+ T cells from PBMCs. V is TRBV27 and J is TRBJ2-2; D call uncertain. The receptor's source is a human donor with multiple sclerosis. The CDR3 sequence: CASSFFSDTGELFF. CDR3 in DNA: TGTGCCAGCAGTTTTTTCTCAGACACCGGGGAGCTGTTTTTT.